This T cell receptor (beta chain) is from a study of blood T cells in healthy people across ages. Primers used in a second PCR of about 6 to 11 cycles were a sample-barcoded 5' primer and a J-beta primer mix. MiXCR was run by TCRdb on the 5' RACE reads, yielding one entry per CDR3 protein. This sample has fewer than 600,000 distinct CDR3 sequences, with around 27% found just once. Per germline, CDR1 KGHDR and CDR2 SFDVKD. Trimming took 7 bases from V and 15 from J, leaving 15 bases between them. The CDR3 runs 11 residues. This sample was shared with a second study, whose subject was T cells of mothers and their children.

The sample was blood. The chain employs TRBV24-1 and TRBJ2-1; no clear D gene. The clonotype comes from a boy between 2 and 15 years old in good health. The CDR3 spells CATSQGHRAFF. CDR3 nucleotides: TGTGCCACCAGCCAAGGTCACCGCGCGTTCTTC.